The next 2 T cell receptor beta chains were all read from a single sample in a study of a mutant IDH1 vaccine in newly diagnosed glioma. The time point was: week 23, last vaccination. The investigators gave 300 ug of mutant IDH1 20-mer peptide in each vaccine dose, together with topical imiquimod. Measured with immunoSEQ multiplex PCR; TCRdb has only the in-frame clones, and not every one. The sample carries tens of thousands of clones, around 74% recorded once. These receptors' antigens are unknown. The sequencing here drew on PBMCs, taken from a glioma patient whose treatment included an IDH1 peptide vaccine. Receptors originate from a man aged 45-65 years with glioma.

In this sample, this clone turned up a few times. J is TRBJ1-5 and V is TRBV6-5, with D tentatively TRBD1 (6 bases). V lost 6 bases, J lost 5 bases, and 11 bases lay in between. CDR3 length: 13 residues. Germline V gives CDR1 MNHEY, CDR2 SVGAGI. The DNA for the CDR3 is TGTGCCAGCAGCCGACACAGGGATCAGCCCCAGCATTTT. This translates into CASSRHRDQPQHF.

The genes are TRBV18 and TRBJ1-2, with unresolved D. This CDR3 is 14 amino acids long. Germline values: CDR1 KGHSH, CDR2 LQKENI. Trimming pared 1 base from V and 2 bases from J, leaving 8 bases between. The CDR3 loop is CASSPLERNYGYTF. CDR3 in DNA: TGTGCCAGCTCACCACTGGAGAGGAACTATGGCTACACCTTC. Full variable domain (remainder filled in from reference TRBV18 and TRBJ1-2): NAGVMQNPRHLVRRRGQEARLRCSPMKGHSHVYWYRQLPEEGLKFMVYLQKENIIDESGMPKERFSAEFPKEGPSILRIQQVVRGDSAAYFCASSPLERNYGYTFGSGTRLTVV.